This T cell receptor (beta chain) appears in the sequencing data of a study of T cells in Graves' hyperthyroidism and ophthalmopathy (dated by TCRdb to about 2019). For the wider study: A discovery cohort of about a hundred patients, approximately 44 with Graves' ophthalmopathy and under 60 with stable Graves' hyperthyroidism, was used to find distinguishing TCR V-J signatures. After blood sampling, hyperthyroidism patients were treated with methimazole at a starting dose of 30 mg daily, and ophthalmopathy patients were treated with high-dose intravenous methylprednisolone. In addition, the study compared T-cell repertoires in thyroid tissue and in blood from six Graves' hyperthyroidism patients. The paper describes TCR Vbeta CDR3 sequencing of 135 peripheral blood samples, made up of some 42 ophthalmopathy patients, roughly 75 hyperthyroidism patients and roughly 17 progressor patients. Prospective prediction of ophthalmopathy was tested in an independent validation cohort of some 20 hyperthyroidism patients and 15 to 17 patients who later progressed to ophthalmopathy. The approximately 100 discovery patients were randomly split 7:3 into training and test sets.

Note on this clonotype: Which antigen it targets is not known. One base away there is no much larger clone; base qualities are not given.

General conclusions and limits of the study: In cross-validation, a model built on a 13 V-J signature told ophthalmopathy apart from stable hyperthyroidism with roughly 87% sensitivity and roughly 82% specificity, and in testing the same model reached 80%/75%. Sample size was not statistically predetermined, and investigators were not blinded to group allocation. In validation, progression to ophthalmopathy was predicted by the model with almost 71% sensitivity and roughly 72% specificity, a median of about 6.8 months before onset. Most expanded thyroid clonotypes (frequency above 0.001) were also detected in blood, a finding suggesting that blood repertoires may reflect thyroid immune responses.

The CDR3 covers 13 residues, taking in both the cysteine and the phenylalanine. Here the CDR3 DNA is all that survives: 39 bases in frame from base 1. CDR1 SEHNR and CDR2 FQNEAQ are derived from the germline V gene (reference sequence). V is trimmed back by 6 bases and J by 8 bases, and the junction contains 4 bases that no gene match accounts for. The TCR beta CDR3 regions were amplified from the RNA transcripts. The TCR CDR3 was subjected to a first round of RT-PCR using the HTBI primer set and the Qiagen OneStep RT-PCR kit. A second multiplex PCR round built the libraries, followed by size selection and purification. Libraries were sequenced paired-end with 100 bp reads on an Illumina HiSeq2000. In the source study's methods: SOAPnuke was used to process the raw data, removing reads that contained adapters or uncalled bases, had a mean Phred below 15, or lacked an exact match to the constant primer or identifier. High-quality paired reads were merged using COPE v1.2.5, and each unique nucleotide sequence was defined as a clonotype. MiTCR v1.1 was used to align clonotypes to the IMGT TRBV, TRBD and TRBJ reference segments. The analysis included only V-J combinations with a frequency above 0.0001, which together covered more than 99% of the repertoires. The TCS score was defined as F50 (clonal expansion) divided by E x V (chaos), with BLOSUM62-based TCRdist calculated between CDR3 peptides within each V-J. Welch's t-statistics and random forest reduced 500 to 650 V-J features to some 14, which were used in a naive Bayes classifier (R e1071). The similarity between thyroid and blood repertoires was quantified using the Morisita-Horn index. Using fastp at Q25 and MiXCR, TCRdb reprocessed the public reads and kept productive beta chains. Rows merge per CDR3 protein into single entries with the most common DNA and genes. The authors' filters were not applied to this entry. The sample includes 550,000 to 600,000 distinct CDR3 sequences, with about half observed a single time. Around 17% of the sample goes to the ten largest clones.

Any patient with an uncontrolled infection, another autoimmune disease, pregnancy or lactation was excluded. Diagnoses relied on clinical symptoms, serum thyroxine and TRAb, thyroid ultrasound and orbital computed tomography. Total RNA was extracted with Trizol reagent, and quality was checked on an Agilent 2100 Bioanalyzer. The rearranged segments are TRBV7-9 and TRBJ1-5, with TRBD1 matching 10 junction bases. This receptor was identified in an adult woman with Graves' disease, either hyperthyroidism or ophthalmopathy (not recorded which). The sequencing input was peripheral blood or thyroid tissue (not recorded which). The sequenced DNA: TGTGCCAGCAGTGGACAGGGGGTAGAGCCCCAGCATTTT. This gives the protein CASSGQGVEPQHF.